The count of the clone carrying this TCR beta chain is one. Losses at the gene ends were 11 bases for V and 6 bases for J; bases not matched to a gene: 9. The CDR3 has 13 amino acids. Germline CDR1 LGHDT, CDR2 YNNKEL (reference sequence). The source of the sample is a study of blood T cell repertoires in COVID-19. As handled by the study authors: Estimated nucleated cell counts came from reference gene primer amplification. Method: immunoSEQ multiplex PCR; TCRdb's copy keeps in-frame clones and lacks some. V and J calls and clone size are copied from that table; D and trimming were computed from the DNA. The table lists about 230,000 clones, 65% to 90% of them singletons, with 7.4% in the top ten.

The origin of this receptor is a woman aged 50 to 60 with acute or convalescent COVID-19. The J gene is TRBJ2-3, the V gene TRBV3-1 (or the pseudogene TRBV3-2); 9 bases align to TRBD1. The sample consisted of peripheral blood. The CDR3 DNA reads TGTGCCGAACAGGGGGCGCTGAAGGATACGCAGTATTTT. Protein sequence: CAEQGALKDTQYF.